This TCR beta chain comes out of a study of spatial heterogeneity in lung cancer. TCRdb called the 5' RACE reads again in MiXCR, with one record for every CDR3 protein. The table lists 9,500 to 12,000 distinct CDR3 sequences, about 8% of them singletons. Study-wide results and caveats: Counts that tracked tumor mutation counts were those of expanded intratumoral alpha and beta TCRs.

The sample's time point: sample taken at primary tumor resection. The V gene end was trimmed by 7 bases and the J gene end by 3 bases; junction bases not matched to a gene: 12. This CDR3 has 15 amino acids. Germline V gene data show CDR1 as DFQATT and CDR2 as SNEGSKA (reference sequence). Sample share makes this clonotype medium-sized. Antigen unknown. V and J are TRBV20-1 and TRBJ2-1; 7 nucleotides line up with TRBD1. The specimen comprised lung tumor tissue, sampled at surgery. The clonotype was recovered from a female donor with early-stage non-small cell lung cancer. CDR3 in amino acids: CSGTIAGTVYNEQFF. Here the CDR3 DNA reads TGCAGTGGAACGATAGCCGGGACAGTCTACAATGAGCAGTTCTTC.